The clone carrying this T cell receptor (beta chain) was observed many times. Its antigen is not identified. The sample is drawn from a study of identical twins. Study outcomes and limitations: Out-of-frame alpha sequences shared between twins exhibited an excess of low generation probability. Monozygotic twins shared more out-of-frame TCR alpha than recombination models predicted. The presence of invariant MAIT and iNKT cells could partly confound analyses of zero-insertion sequences.

TCRdb itself ran the 5' RACE reads through MiXCR, one entry per CDR3 protein. The data contain a few hundred thousand distinct CDR3 sequences, around 12% of them singletons. A further study also used this sample, focusing on yellow fever vaccine responses in identical twins. That paper states: Twins' T cell vaccine responses reportedly looked partly convergent, partly personalized.

The receptor comes from a woman under 30 in good health. Sequenced: CD8+ T cells sorted from blood.

CDR3 nucleotide sequence: TGTGCCAGCAGCAGCCGGGGGGCACGGGAGCTGTTTTTT. Amino acid sequence: CASSSRGARELFF. The chain is built from TRBV21-1 and TRBJ2-2; the table's TRBD1 call for D was not verified on the DNA. TRBV21-1 is a documented pseudogene. The CDR3 is 13 amino acids.